The source of this T cell receptor (beta chain) is a study of cytomegalovirus exposure and HLA in healthy donors. General study results and limits: Upon later analysis, TCR association rates were observed to vary by HLA locus, being highest for DRB1 and lowest for HLA-C. Some TCR beta chains (around 160 of them) were listed as cytomegalovirus-associated. A later analysis showed that HLA-associated TCR beta chains had undergone more clonal expansion than equally common others.

PCR employed 60 Vbeta and 13 Jbeta primers. Data came from immunoSEQ multiplex PCR; TCRdb stores just in-frame clones and leaves some out. This table has approximately 120,000 clones, around 80% appearing once. As for this clone: Its target is unknown.

Germline assignment: CDR1 SGHVS and CDR2 FNYEAQ. V lost 2 bases, J lost 6 bases, and 6 bases stayed unmatched. The CDR3 covers 14 residues. This receptor was taken from a woman aged 25 to 39 in good health and CMV-seronegative. This chain links TRBV7-6 with TRBJ1-1, with 7 bases that match TRBD1. The sample consisted of PBMCs. The CDR3 DNA sequence: TGTGCCAGCAGCTTATCAGGGGGTCATGCTGAAGCTTTCTTT. Translated, it gives CASSLSGGHAEAFF. Full variable domain (outside the CDR3, taken from reference TRBV7-6 and TRBJ1-1): GAGVSQSPRYKVTKRGQDVALRCDPISGHVSLYWYRQALGQGPEFLTYFNYEAQQDKSGLPNDRFSAERPEGSISTLTIQRTEQRDSAMYRCASSLSGGHAEAFFGQGTRLTVV.